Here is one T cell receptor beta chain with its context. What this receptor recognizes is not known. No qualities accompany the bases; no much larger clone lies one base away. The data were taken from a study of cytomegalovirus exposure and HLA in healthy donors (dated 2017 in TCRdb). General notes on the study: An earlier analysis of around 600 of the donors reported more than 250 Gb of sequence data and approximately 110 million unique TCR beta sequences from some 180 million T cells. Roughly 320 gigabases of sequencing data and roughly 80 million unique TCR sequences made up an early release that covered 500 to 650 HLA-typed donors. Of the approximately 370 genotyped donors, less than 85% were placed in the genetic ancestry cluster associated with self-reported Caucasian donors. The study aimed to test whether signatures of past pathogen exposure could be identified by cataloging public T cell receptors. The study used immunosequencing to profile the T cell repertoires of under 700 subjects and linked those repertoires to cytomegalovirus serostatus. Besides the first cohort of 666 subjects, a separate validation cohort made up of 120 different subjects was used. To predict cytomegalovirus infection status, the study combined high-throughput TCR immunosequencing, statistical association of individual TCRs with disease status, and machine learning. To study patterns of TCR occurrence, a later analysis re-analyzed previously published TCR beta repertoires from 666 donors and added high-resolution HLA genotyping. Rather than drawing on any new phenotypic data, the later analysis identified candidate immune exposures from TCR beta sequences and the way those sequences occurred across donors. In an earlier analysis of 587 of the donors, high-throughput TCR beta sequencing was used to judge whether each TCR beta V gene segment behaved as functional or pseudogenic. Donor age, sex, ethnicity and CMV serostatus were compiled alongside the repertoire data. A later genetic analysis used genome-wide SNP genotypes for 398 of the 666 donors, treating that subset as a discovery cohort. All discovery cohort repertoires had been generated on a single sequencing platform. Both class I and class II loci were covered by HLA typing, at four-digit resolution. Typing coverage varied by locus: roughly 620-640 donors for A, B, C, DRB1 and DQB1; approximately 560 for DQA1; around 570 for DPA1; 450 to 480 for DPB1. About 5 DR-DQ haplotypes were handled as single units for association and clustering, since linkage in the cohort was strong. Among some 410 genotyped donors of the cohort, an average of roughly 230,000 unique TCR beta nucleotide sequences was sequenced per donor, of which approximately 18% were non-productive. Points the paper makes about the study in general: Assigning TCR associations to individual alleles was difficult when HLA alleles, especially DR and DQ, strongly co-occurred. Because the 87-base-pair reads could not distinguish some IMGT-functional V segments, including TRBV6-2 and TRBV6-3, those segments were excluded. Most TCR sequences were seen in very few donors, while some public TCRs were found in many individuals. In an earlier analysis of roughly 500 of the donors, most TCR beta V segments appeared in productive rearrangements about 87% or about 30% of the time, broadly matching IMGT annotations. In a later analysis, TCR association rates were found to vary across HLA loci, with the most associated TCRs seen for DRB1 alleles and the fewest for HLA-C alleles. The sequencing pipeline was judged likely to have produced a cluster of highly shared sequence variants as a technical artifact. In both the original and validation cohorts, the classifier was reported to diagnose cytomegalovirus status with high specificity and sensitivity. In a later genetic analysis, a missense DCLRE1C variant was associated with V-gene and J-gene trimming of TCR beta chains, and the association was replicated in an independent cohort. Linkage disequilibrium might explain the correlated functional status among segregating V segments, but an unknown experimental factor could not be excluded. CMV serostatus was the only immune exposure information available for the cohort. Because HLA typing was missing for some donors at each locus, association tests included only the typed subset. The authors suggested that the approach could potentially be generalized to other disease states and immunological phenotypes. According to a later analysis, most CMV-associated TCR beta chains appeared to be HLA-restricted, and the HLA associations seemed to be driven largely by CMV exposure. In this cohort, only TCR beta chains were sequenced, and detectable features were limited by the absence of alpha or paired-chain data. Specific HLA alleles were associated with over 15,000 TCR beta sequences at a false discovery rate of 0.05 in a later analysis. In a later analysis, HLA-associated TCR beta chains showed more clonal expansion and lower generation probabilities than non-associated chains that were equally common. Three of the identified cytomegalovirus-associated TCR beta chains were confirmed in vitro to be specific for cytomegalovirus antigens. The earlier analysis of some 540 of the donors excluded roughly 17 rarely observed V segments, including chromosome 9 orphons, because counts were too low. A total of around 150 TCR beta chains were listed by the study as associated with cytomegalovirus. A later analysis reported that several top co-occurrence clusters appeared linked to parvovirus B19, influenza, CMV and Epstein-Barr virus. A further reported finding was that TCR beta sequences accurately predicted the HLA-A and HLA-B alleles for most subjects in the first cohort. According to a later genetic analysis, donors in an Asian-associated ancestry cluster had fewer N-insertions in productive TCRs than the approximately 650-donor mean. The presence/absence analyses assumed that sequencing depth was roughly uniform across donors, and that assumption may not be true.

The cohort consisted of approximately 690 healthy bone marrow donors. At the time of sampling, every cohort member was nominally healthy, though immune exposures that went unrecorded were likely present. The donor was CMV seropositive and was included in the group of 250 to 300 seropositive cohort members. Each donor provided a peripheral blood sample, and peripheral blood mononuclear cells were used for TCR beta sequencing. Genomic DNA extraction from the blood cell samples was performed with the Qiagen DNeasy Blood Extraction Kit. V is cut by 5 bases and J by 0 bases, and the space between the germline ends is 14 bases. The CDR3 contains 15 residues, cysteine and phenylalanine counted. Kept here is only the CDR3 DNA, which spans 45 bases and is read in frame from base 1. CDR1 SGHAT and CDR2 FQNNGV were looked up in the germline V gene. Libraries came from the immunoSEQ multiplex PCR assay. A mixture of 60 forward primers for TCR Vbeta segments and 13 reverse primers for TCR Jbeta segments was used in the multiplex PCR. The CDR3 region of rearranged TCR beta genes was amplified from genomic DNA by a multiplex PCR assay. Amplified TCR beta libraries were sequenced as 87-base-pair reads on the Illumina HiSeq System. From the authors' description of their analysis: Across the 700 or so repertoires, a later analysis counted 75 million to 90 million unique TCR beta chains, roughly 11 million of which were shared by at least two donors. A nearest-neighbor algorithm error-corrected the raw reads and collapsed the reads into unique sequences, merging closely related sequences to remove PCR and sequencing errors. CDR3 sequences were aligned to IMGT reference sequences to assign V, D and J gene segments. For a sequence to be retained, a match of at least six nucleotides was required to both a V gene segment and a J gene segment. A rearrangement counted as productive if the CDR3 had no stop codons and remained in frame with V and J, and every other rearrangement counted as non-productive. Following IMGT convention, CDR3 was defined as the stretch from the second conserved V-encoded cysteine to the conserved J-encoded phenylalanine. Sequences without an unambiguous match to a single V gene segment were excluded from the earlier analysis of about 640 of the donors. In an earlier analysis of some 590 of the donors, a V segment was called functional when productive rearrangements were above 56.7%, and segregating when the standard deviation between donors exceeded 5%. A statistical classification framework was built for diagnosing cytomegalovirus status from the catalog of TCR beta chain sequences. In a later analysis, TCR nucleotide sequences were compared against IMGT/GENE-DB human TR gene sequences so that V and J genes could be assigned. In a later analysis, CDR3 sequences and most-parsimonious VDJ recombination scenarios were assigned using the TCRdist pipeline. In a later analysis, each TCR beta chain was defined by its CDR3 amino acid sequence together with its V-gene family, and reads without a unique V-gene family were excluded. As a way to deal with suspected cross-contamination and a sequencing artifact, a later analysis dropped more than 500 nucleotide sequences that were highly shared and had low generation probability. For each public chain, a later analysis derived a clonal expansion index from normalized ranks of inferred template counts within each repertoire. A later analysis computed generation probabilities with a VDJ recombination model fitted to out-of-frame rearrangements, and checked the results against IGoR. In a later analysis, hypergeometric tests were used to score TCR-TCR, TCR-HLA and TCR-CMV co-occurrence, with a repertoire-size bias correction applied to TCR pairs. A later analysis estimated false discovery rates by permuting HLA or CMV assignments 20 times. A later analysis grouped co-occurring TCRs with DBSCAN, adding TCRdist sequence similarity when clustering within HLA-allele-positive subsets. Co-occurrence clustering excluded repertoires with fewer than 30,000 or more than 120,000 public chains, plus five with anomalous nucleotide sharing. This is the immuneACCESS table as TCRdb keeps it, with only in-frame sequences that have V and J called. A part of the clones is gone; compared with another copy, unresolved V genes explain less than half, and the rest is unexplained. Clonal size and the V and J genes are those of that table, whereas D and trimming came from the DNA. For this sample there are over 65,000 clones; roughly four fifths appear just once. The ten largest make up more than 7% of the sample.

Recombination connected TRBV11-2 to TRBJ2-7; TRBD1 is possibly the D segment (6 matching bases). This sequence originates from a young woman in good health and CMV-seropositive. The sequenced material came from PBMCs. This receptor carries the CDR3 CASSRQGISSYEQYF. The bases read TGTGCCAGCAGCCGCCAGGGGATCTCCTCCTACGAGCAGTACTTC. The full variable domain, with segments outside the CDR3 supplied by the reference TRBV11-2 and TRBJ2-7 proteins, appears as EAGVAQSPRYKIIEKRQSVAFWCNPISGHATLYWYQQILGQGPKLLIQFQNNGVVDDSQLPKDRFSAERLKGVDSTLKIQPAKLEDSAVYLCASSRQGISSYEQYFGPGTRLTVT.